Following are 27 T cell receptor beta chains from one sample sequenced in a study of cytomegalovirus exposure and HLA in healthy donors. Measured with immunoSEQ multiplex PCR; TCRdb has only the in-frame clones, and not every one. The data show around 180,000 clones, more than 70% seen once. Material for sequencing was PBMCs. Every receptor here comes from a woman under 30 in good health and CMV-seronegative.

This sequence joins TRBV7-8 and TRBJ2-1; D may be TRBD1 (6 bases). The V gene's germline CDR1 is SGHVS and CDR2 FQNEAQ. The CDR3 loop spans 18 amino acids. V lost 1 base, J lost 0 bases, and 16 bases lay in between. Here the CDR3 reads CASSLGGRGRSSYNEQFF. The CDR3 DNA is TGTGCCAGCAGCTTAGGTGGCAGGGGTAGGAGCTCCTACAATGAGCAGTTCTTC.

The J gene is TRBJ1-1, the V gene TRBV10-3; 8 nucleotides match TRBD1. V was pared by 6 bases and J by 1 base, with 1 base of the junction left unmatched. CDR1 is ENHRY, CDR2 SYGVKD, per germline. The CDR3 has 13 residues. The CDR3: CAIRDRENTEAFF. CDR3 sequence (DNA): TGTGCCATCAGGGACAGGGAGAACACTGAAGCTTTCTTT.

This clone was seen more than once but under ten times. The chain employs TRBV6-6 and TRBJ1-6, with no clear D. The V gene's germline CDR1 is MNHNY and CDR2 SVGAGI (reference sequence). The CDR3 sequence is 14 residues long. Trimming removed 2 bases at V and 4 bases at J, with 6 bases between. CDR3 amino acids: CASSYSAYNSPLHF. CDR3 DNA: TGTGCCAGCAGTTACAGCGCGTATAATTCACCCCTCCACTTT.

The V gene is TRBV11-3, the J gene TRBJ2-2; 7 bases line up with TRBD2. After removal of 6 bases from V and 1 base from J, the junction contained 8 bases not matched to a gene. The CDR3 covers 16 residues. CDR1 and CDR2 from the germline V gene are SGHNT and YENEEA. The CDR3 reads CASSPSGGGNTGELFF. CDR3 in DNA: TGTGCCAGCAGTCCTAGCGGAGGTGGGAACACCGGGGAGCTGTTTTTT.

The CDR3 DNA is TGTGCCAGCAGCTTGTCGATTGAGGAATTCAATCAGCCCCAGCATTTT. Its translation: CASSLSIEEFNQPQHF. The chain links TRBV5-6 to TRBJ1-5; the D is unclear. V was trimmed by 1 base and J by 3 bases, leaving 14 bases between them. The CDR3 loop spans 16 amino acids. Germline assignment: CDR1 SGHDT and CDR2 YYEEEE.

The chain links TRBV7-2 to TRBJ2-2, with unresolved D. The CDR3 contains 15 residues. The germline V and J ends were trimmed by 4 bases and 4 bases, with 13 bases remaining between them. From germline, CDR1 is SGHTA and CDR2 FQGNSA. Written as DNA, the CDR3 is TGTGCCAGCAGCTACGGTGGCGGTTTCACCGGGGAGCTGTTTTTT. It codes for CASSYGGGFTGELFF.

The DNA of the CDR3 is TGTGCCAGCAGTTACTGGCGGACAGGGGAAGAGACCCAGTACTTC. As protein: CASSYWRTGEETQYF. The V gene is TRBV6-5, the J gene TRBJ2-5; TRBD1 matches 9 bases. This CDR3 contains 15 residues. Germline values: CDR1 MNHEY, CDR2 SVGAGI. With V trimmed by 1 base and J by 3 bases, 3 bases remained unmatched.

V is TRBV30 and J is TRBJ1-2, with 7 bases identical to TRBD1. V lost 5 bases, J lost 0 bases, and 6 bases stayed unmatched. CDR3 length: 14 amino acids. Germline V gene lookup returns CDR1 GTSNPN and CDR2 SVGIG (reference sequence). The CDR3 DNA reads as TGTGCCTGGGGGGGACAGAGAGCTAACTATGGCTACACCTTC. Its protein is CAWGGQRANYGYTF.

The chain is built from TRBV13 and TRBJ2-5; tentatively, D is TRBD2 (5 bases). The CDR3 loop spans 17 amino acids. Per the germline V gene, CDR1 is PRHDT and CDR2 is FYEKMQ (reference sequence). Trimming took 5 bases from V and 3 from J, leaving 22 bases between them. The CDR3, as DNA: TGTGCCAGCAGCCGCTACCCTAAGGACGGGATAAAAGAGACCCAGTACTTC. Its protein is CASSRYPKDGIKETQYF.

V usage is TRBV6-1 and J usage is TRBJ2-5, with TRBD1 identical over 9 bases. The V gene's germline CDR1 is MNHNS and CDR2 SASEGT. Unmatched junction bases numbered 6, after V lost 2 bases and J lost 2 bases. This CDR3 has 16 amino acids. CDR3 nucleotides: TGTGCCAGCAGTGAACCGGGACAGGGACAACAAGAGACCCAGTACTTC. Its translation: CASSEPGQGQQETQYF.

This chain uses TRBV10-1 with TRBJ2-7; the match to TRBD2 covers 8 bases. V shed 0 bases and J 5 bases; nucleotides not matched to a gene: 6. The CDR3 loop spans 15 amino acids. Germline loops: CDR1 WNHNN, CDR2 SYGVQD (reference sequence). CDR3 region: CASSESPGGPHEQYF. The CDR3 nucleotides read TGCGCCAGCAGTGAGTCGCCGGGAGGGCCACACGAGCAGTACTTC.

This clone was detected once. DNA for the CDR3: TGTGCCAGCCAAGGGACAGACACCTACGAGCAGTACTTC. Translated: CASQGTDTYEQYF. The V and J genes are TRBV19 and TRBJ2-7; TRBD1 aligns across 7 bases. Per the germline V gene, CDR1 is LNHDA and CDR2 is SQIVND (reference sequence). This CDR3 comprises 13 residues. Trimming cost V 9 bases and J 2 bases; bases outside gene matches: 7.

The CDR3 nucleotides are TGTGCCAGCAGCTTAGATCTACTAGATTCCGATACGCAGTATTTT. Encoded protein: CASSLDLLDSDTQYF. The V gene is TRBV7-7, the J gene TRBJ2-3, with D possibly TRBD2 on 5 matching bases. CDR3 length: 15 amino acids. Germline CDR1 SSHAT, CDR2 FNYEAQ (reference sequence). V lost 1 base to trimming and J lost 6 bases, with 14 bases between them.

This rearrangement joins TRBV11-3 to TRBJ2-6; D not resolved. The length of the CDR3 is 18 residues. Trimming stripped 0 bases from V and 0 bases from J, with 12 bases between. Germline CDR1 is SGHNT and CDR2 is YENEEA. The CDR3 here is CASSLERLVPSGANVLTF. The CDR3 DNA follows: TGTGCCAGCAGCTTAGAGAGGCTAGTTCCCTCTGGGGCCAACGTCCTGACTTTC.

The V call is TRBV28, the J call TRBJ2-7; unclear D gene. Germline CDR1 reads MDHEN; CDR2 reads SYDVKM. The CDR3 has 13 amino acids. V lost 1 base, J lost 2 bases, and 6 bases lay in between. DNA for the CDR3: TGTGCCAGCAGTTTATACAACCCCTACGAGCAGTACTTC. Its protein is CASSLYNPYEQYF.

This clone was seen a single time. CDR3 DNA: TGTGCCAGCAGTGAAACGGCCGGGACAGGGGGCAACATTCAGTACTTC. As protein: CASSETAGTGGNIQYF. The chain has TRBV6-1 and TRBJ2-4; 12 nucleotides align to TRBD1. Trimming removed 2 bases from V and 7 bases from J; junction bases left unmatched: 6. Germline loops: CDR1 MNHNS, CDR2 SASEGT. The CDR3 is made up of 16 amino acids.

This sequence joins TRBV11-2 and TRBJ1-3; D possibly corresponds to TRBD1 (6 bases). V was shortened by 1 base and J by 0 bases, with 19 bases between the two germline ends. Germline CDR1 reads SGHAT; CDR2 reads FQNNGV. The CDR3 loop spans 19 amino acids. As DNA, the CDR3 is TGTGCCAGCAGCTTAGGGTCGTGGCTTGGGGGCGCCTCTGGAAACACCATATATTTT. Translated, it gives CASSLGSWLGGASGNTIYF.

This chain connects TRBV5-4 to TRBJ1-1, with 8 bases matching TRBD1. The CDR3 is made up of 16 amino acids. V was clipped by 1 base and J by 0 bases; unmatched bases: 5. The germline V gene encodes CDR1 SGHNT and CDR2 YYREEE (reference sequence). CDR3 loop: CASSLSAGGLNTEAFF. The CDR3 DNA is TGTGCCAGCAGCTTGTCGGCAGGGGGCCTGAACACTGAAGCTTTCTTT.

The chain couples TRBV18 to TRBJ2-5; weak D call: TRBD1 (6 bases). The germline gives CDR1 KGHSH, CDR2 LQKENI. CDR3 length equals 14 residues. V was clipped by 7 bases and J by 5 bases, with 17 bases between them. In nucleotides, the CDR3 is TGTGCCAGCTGCTATCCGGGACAAACGGAGACCCAGTACTTC. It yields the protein CASCYPGQTETQYF.

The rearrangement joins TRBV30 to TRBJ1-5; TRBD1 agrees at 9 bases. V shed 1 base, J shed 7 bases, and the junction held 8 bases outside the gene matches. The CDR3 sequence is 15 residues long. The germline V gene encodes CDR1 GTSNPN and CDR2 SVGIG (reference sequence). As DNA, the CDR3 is TGTGCCTGGAGTGGGGTCCGGGACAGGGAACAGCCCCAGCATTTT. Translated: CAWSGVRDREQPQHF.

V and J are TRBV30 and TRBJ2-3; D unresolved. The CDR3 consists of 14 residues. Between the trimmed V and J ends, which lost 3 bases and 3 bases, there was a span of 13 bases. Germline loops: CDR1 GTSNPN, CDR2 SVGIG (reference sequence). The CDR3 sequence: CAWSGSVRTDTQYF. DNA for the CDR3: TGTGCCTGGAGCGGGTCGGTGAGGACAGATACGCAGTATTTT.

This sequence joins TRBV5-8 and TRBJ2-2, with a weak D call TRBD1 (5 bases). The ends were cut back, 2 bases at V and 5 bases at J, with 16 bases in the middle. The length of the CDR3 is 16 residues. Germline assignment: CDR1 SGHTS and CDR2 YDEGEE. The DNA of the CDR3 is TGTGCCAGCAGCTTAATACAGGCGAACGGTACCGGGGAGCTGTTTTTT. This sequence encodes CASSLIQANGTGELFF. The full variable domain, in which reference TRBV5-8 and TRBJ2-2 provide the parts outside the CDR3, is EAGVTQSPTHLIKTRGQQATLRCSPISGHTSVYWYQQALGLGLQFLLWYDEGEERNRGNFPPRFSGRQFPNYSSELNVNALELEDSALYLCASSLIQANGTGELFFGEGSRLTVL.

CDR3 in amino acids: CASSLGPSAAGELFF. The DNA of the CDR3 is TGTGCCAGCAGCTTAGGTCCCTCAGCGGCGGGGGAGCTGTTTTTT. The chain recombines TRBV7-8 with TRBJ2-2; D possibly corresponds to TRBD2 (5 bases). The CDR3 is made up of 15 amino acids. The ends were cut back, 1 base at V and 8 bases at J, with 14 bases in the middle. Germline CDR1 reads SGHVS; CDR2 reads FQNEAQ.

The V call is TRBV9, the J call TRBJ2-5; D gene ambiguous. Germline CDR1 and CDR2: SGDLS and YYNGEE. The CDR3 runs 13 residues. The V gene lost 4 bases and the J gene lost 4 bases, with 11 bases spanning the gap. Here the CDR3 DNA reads TGTGCCAGCAGCCCCACATCGGGAGAGACCCAGTACTTC. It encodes CASSPTSGETQYF. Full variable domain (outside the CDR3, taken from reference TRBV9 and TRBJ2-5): DSGVTQTPKHLITATGQRVTLRCSPRSGDLSVYWYQQSLDQGLQFLIQYYNGEERAKGNILERFSAQQFPDLHSELNLSSLELGDSALYFCASSPTSGETQYFGPGTRLLVL.

CDR3 sequence: CASSQGPRGTEAFF. CDR3 nucleotide sequence: TGTGCCAGCAGCCAAGGGCCCCGGGGCACTGAAGCTTTCTTT. The gene calls are TRBV9 and TRBJ1-1; D not resolved. With 4 bases removed from V and 4 bases from J, the gap between germline ends came to 14 bases. This CDR3 comprises 14 residues. Germline loops: CDR1 SGDLS, CDR2 YYNGEE.

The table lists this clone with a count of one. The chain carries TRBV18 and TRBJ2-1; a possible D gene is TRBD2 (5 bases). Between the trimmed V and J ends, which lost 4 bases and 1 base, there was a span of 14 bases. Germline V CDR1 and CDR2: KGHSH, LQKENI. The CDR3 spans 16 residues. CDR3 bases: TGTGCCAGCTCACATCCGTCCGGGATATCCTACAATGAGCAGTTCTTC. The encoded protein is CASSHPSGISYNEQFF.

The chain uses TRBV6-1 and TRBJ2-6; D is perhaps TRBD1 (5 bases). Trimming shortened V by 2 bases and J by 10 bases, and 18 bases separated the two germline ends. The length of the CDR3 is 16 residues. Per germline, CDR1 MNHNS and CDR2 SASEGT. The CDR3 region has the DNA TGTGCCAGCAGTGAATTAGGGGCTATGGGTAGGAACGTCCTGACTTTC. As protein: CASSELGAMGRNVLTF.